The entry that follows covers one T cell receptor (beta chain) sequence. Its cognate antigen has yet to be identified. Base qualities are not provided; no much larger clone lies one nucleotide away. This specimen belongs to a study of blood T cell repertoires in COVID-19 (dated by TCRdb to the early 2020s). With respect to the entire study: Samples from collaborators originated in the United States, Italy and Spain and spanned both the acute and convalescent phases of COVID-19. Nearly every sample came with metadata listing a de-identified subject ID, COVID-19 status, age in years and sex. A freely available public database, intended as a resource for researchers studying the immune response to SARS-CoV-2, is where the repertoires were released. The prospective study material was composed of cDNA or gDNA derived from T cells, B-cell-depleted T cells, or PBMCs. HLA class I and class II types, where available, came from metadata supplied by the sample provider rather than from assay-based typing. The samples were drawn from two sources: the first 160 participants of the ongoing ImmuneRACE study, and over 950 subjects contributed by 6 global collaborators. Subjects who had been exposed to COVID-19, were actively infected with it, or had recovered from it provided the deeply sampled blood TCRbeta repertoires that made up the dataset. What the study reported, not specific to this receptor: The quantity of clinical and demographic metadata differed by source and by participant and was supplied without curation.

The immunoSEQ Assay, a bias-controlled multiplex PCR, was used to amplify TCRbeta CDR3 regions from genomic DNA. In the original analysis: Nucleated cell counts per sample were estimated from amplification of reference gene primers within the assay. To quantify the absolute abundance of each unique TCRbeta CDR3 rearrangement, sequence reads were collapsed and filtered. For each sample, productive Simpson clonality was calculated as the square root of Simpson's diversity index over productive rearrangements. Drawn from immuneACCESS, this table holds only the in-frame rearrangements with V and J called that TCRdb kept. Clones are partly lost; checked studies trace under half to an unresolved V gene and leave the rest unexplained. That table is the source of V, J and clone size, and D and trimming were worked out from the DNA. This sample gives 270,000 or so clones in total; about nine tenths of them show up just once. Clones ranked in the top ten supply 11% of the sample.

Counted from cysteine to phenylalanine, this CDR3 has 13 amino acids. The entry retains the CDR3 DNA only, 39 bases that are in frame from base 1. Trimming leaves V shorter by 6 bases and J shorter by 10 bases, with the junction holding 6 bases beyond the gene matches. Taken from the germline V gene (reference sequence), the CDR1 and CDR2 loops are MNHEY and SMNVEV. In Seattle, one collaborating source enrolled patients while the infection was active and tracked those patients longitudinally over the course of disease. Collaborating institutions collected whole blood in K2EDTA tubes following their own protocols. For TCRbeta analysis, collaborators shipped samples as frozen whole blood, isolated PBMCs, or DNA extracted from either of those sample types.

The chain uses TRBV27 and TRBJ1-4; a stretch of 9 junction bases matches TRBD1. The source is a woman in her thirties with COVID-19, enrolled during active disease. Material for sequencing was peripheral blood. The CDR3 region: CASSGQGTGKLFF. The DNA is TGTGCCAGCAGCGGACAGGGGACGGGAAAACTGTTTTTT.